This T cell receptor beta chain derives from a study of cytomegalovirus exposure and HLA in healthy donors. Background on the study: When 350 to 400 donors were genotyped, about 80% of them were found to fall in the Caucasian-associated ancestry cluster.

The CDR3 spans 15 residues. Looked up from germline, CDR1 is MNHNS and CDR2 is SASEGT. This clone has just a few counts. Its target is not known. Vbeta (60) and Jbeta (13) primers were used in the PCR. The data were produced by immunoSEQ multiplex PCR, yet TCRdb's version contains in-frame clones alone and is incomplete. The repertoire holds 76,000 or so clones, 65% to 85% seen once, with more than 15% in the top ten. Overall study findings and caveats: The study flagged some 170 TCR beta chains as cytomegalovirus-associated.

It was healthy bone marrow donors who served as donors. The sample was PBMCs. This sequence joins TRBV6-1 and TRBJ2-1; 11 nucleotides align to TRBD2. This receptor was identified in a middle-aged woman in good health and CMV-seropositive. The CDR3 sequence is CAGRAGLAANNEQFF. CDR3 in DNA: TGTGCGGGCCGGGCGGGACTAGCGGCTAACAATGAGCAGTTCTTC.